A single sample gave rise to the 5 T cell receptor beta chains below, sequenced in a study of control samples from healthy donors and cancer patients. Repertoires were generated with immunoSEQ multiplex PCR, while TCRdb's copy carries only in-frame clones and drops some. The sample lists more than 95,000 clones, around 87% seen once, with around 9% in the top ten. Sequencing used blood. The source of these receptors is a man in his forties in good health.

The chain recombines TRBV6-5 with TRBJ2-1; TRBD2 aligns across 11 bases. The CDR3 loop spans 15 amino acids. The germline V gene encodes CDR1 MNHEY and CDR2 SVGAGI. V lost 6 bases, J lost 6 bases, and 7 bases stayed unmatched. The CDR3 region is CASSIAGGLFNEQFF. In nucleotides, the CDR3 is TGTGCCAGCAGCATAGCGGGGGGGCTATTCAATGAGCAGTTCTTC.

The V and J genes are TRBV19 and TRBJ1-4, with D hard to call. Germline loops: CDR1 LNHDA, CDR2 SQIVND (reference sequence). Trimming removed 5 bases at V and 5 bases at J, with 9 bases between. This CDR3 has 13 amino acids. The CDR3 sequence: CASSPRLNEKLFF. For the CDR3, the DNA is TGTGCCAGTAGTCCCAGATTAAATGAAAAACTGTTTTTT.

V is TRBV30 and J is TRBJ2-7; D unclear. The germline V and J ends were trimmed by 0 bases and 7 bases, with 13 bases remaining between them. Per the germline V gene, CDR1 is GTSNPN and CDR2 is SVGIG (reference sequence). There are 13 residues in the CDR3. CDR3 sequence: CAWSVGAVGEQYF. CDR3 sequence (DNA): TGTGCCTGGAGTGTTGGCGCGGTGGGTGAGCAGTACTTC. Together with reference TRBV30 and TRBJ2-7, the CDR3 gives the full variable domain: SQTIHQWPATLVQPVGSPLSLECTVEGTSNPNLYWYRQAAGRGLQLLFYSVGIGQISSEVPQNLSASRPQDRQFILSSKKLLLSDSGFYLCAWSVGAVGEQYFGPGTRLTVT.

The chain couples TRBV19 to TRBJ1-4; no reliable D call. From germline, CDR1 is LNHDA and CDR2 SQIVND (reference sequence). The CDR3 is 12 residues long. Trimming removed 8 bases from V and 8 bases from J, with 12 bases in between. Here the CDR3 DNA reads TGTGCCAGTTCCCCTAGTATGGAAAAACTGTTTTTT. Translating it yields CASSPSMEKLFF.

The chain has TRBV3-1 (or the pseudogene TRBV3-2) and TRBJ2-3; possible D gene TRBD2, 5 bases. V was trimmed by 2 bases and J by 1 base, leaving 13 bases between them. CDR3 length: 16 residues. The germline V gene has CDR1 LGHDT and CDR2 YNNKEL (reference sequence). The CDR3 DNA is TGTGCCAGCAGCCAACGGGGTTCTCGAGGCACAGATACGCAGTATTTT. Translation: CASSQRGSRGTDTQYF.